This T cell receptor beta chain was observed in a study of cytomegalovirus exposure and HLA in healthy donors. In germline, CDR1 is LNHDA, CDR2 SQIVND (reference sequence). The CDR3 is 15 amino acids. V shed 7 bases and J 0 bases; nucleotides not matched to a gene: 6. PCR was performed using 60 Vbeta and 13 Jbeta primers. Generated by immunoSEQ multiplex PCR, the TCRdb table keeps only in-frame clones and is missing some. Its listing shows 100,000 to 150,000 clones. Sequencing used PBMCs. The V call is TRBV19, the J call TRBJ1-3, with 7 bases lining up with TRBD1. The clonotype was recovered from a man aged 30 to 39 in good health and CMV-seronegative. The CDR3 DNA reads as TGTGCCAGTATGGACAGGCTGAGCTCTGGAAACACCATATATTTT. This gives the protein CASMDRLSSGNTIYF.